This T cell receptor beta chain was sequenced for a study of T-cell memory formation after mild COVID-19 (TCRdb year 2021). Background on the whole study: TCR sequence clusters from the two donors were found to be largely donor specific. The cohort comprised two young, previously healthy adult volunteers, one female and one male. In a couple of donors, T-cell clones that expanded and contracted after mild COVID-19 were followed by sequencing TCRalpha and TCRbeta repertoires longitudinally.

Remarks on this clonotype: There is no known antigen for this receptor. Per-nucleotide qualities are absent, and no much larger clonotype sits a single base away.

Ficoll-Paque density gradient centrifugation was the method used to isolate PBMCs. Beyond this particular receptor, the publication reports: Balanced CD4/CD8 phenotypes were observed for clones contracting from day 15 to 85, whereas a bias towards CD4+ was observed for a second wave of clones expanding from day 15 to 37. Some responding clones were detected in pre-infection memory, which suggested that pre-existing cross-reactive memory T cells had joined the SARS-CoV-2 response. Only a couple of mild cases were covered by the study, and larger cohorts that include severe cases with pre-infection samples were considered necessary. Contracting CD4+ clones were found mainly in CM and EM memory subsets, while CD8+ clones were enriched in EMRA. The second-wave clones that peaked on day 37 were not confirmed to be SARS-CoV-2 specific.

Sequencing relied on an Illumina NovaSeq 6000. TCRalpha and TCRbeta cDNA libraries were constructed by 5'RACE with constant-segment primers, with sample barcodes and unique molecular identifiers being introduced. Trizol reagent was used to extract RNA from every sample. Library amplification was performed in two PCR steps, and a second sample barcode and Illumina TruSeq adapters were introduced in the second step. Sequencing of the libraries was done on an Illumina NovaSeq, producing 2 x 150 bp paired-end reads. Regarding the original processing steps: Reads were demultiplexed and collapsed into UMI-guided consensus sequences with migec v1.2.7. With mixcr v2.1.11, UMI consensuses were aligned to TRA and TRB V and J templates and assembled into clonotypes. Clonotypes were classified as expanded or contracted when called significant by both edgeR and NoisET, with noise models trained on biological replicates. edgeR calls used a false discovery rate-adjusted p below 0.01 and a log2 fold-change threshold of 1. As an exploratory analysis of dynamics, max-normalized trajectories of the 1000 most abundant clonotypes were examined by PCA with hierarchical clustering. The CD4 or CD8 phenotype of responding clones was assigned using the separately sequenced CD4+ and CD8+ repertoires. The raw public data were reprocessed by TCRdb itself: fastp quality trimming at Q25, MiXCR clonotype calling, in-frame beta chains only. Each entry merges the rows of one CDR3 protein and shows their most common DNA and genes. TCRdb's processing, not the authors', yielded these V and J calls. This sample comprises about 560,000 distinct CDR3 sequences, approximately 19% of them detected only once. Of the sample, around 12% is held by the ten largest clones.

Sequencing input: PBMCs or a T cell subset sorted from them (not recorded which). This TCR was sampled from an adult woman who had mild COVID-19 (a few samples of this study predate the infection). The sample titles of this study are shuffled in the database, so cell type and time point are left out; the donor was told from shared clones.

The nucleotide sequence reads TGTGCCAGCAGCTTTAAATCCCGCAACCGCCAAGAGACCCAGTACTTC. Translated, this gives CASSFKSRNRQETQYF. The chain employs TRBV5-6 and TRBJ2-5; no D gene can be assigned with confidence. Trimming removed 2 bases from V and 1 base from J, leaving 15 bases between the germline ends. The CDR3, from cysteine to phenylalanine, totals 16 residues. Only the CDR3 DNA is retained, 48 bases long and in frame from the first base. According to the germline V gene, CDR1 reads SGHDT and CDR2 reads YYEEEE.